This T cell receptor (beta chain) was found in a study of cytomegalovirus exposure and HLA in healthy donors. The study's findings and limits: The majority of CMV-associated TCR beta chains were reported as apparently HLA-restricted in a later analysis. The HLA-A and HLA-B alleles of most subjects were reportedly predicted accurately from TCR beta sequences. Presence/absence analyses rested on an assumption that sequencing depth was roughly uniform across donors.

In the case of this clone: As yet, its antigen is unknown.

It was with 60 Vbeta and 13 Jbeta primers that the PCR ran. The method was immunoSEQ multiplex PCR; TCRdb's version includes in-frame clones alone and lacks a portion of them. The sample holds around 200,000 clones; roughly 79% are singletons and the top ten take about 2.9%. Germline CDR1 and CDR2: MNHEY and SVGAGI. V was trimmed by 4 bases and J by 1 base, leaving 13 bases between them. The CDR3 extends over 15 amino acids. Despite likely unrecorded immune exposures, the donors were nominally healthy at the time of sampling. The clonotype comes from a male donor in good health and CMV-seronegative. J is TRBJ1-1 and V is TRBV6-5, with D possibly being TRBD1 (5 bases). The specimen sequenced was PBMCs. CDR3 DNA: TGTGCCAGCAGTTGGGAGGGGCTCTCGAACACTGAAGCTTTCTTT. Its protein is CASSWEGLSNTEAFF.